Below are 10 T cell receptor beta chains sequenced from a single sample in a study of Ad26.COV2.S vaccination and SARS-CoV-2 variants. Treatment noted: 15 to 20 received Ad26.COV2.S at low or high dose, single or two shots; several received placebo; per-sample allocation not given. The samples date from day 63 after the first vaccine or placebo injection. TCRdb's copy holds only in-frame clones and misses some; the assay was immunoSEQ multiplex PCR. The table lists more than 300,000 clones, about 86% of them singletons, with around 10% in the top ten. This specimen consisted of peripheral blood, obtained in a trial of Ad26.COV2.S vaccine versus placebo. The source is a person aged 18 to 65 who received the Ad26.COV2.S COVID-19 vaccine or a placebo.

V gene TRBV4-1 combines with J gene TRBJ1-4; D is uncertain. Trimming cost V 3 bases and J 5 bases, with 10 bases left between them. The CDR3 has 14 residues. Germline CDR1 reads MGHRA; CDR2 reads YSYEKL. The chain's CDR3 is CASSQVPGNEKLFF. For the CDR3, the DNA is TGCGCCAGCAGCCAGGTTCCCGGGAATGAAAAACTGTTTTTT.

This clone was detected a few times. V usage is TRBV9 and J usage is TRBJ1-6, with no clear D. V dropped 2 bases and J dropped 8 bases, with 8 bases sitting between them. The CDR3 spans 13 residues. CDR1 and CDR2 (germline): SGDLS, YYNGEE. CDR3 nucleotide sequence: TGTGCCAGCAGCGTTAACAGTTATTCACCCCTCCACTTT. It encodes CASSVNSYSPLHF.

The V call is TRBV5-1, the J call TRBJ2-1; 10 bases match TRBD1. CDR3 length: 14 residues. Trimming cost V 0 bases and J 7 bases; bases outside gene matches: 1. From germline, CDR1 is SGHRS and CDR2 YFSETQ. The CDR3 sequence is CASSLGTGGNEQFF. Here the CDR3 DNA reads TGCGCCAGCAGCTTGGGGACAGGGGGGAATGAGCAGTTCTTC.

The chain combines TRBV5-5 with TRBJ1-5; tentatively, D is TRBD1 (5 bases). V lost 4 bases and J 1 base, leaving 15 bases between the germline ends. Germline V gene lookup returns CDR1 SGHKS and CDR2 YYEKEE (reference sequence). The CDR3 extends over 16 amino acids. CDR3 amino acids: CASSLGWGRSNQPQHF. CDR3 in DNA: TGTGCCAGCAGCCTTGGTTGGGGACGGAGCAATCAGCCCCAGCATTTT.

In its sample, this clone was seen once. The chain is built from TRBV13 and TRBJ2-3; 7 bases match TRBD1. V trimming: 5 bases; J trimming: 6 bases; junction bases outside the gene matches: 14. The CDR3 is 16 residues long. Germline lookup yields CDR1 PRHDT and CDR2 FYEKMQ (reference sequence). CDR3 in amino acids: CASSPTGTELLDTQYF. The CDR3 nucleotides are TGTGCCAGCAGCCCGACAGGGACAGAACTCTTGGATACGCAGTATTTT.

The chain recombines TRBV9 with TRBJ2-7; D is unresolved. The CDR3 loop spans 13 amino acids. Trimming cost V 7 bases and J 7 bases, with 18 bases left between them. Germline values: CDR1 SGDLS, CDR2 YYNGEE. The CDR3 loop reads CASGEVLGREQYF. CDR3 nucleotide sequence: TGTGCCAGCGGCGAAGTTCTGGGAAGGGAGCAGTACTTC.

There are a few counts of this clone. The chain uses TRBV6-5 and TRBJ2-1, with D perhaps given as TRBD1 or TRBD2 (5 bases each). The germline V and J ends were trimmed by 2 bases and 1 base, with 9 bases remaining between them. Germline assignment: CDR1 MNHEY and CDR2 SVGAGI. The CDR3 extends over 15 amino acids. The CDR3 loop reads CASSYQWGSYNEQFF. DNA of the CDR3: TGTGCCAGCAGTTACCAGTGGGGGTCCTACAATGAGCAGTTCTTC.

The gene calls are TRBV7-2 and TRBJ2-4, with D perhaps matching TRBD2 (7 bases). CDR3 size: 18 residues. Trimming pared 2 bases from V and 0 bases from J, leaving 17 bases between. The germline CDR1 and CDR2 sequences are SGHTA and FQGNSA. The CDR3 sequence is CASSLRSAGALAKNIQYF. The CDR3 DNA sequence: TGTGCCAGCAGCTTACGGTCTGCGGGGGCTCTAGCCAAAAACATTCAGTACTTC.

The chain links TRBV7-2 to TRBJ1-5; TRBD1 agrees at 9 bases. CDR1 is SGHTA and CDR2 is FQGNSA in the germline V gene. The CDR3 has 15 residues. V trimming: 1 base; J trimming: 4 bases; junction bases outside the gene matches: 2. CDR3 nucleotides: TGTGCCAGCAGCTTAGAGACAGGGGGTAATCAGCCCCAGCATTTT. Its translation: CASSLETGGNQPQHF.

V is TRBV7-2 and J is TRBJ1-4; TRBD1 might be the D (6 bases). V lost 10 bases, J lost 4 bases, and 13 bases lay in between. This CDR3 has 13 residues. From germline, CDR1 is SGHTA and CDR2 FQGNSA. This CDR3 is CATGQRGNEKLFF. Here the CDR3 DNA reads TGTGCCACCGGACAGCGAGGTAATGAAAAACTGTTTTTT. The variable domain in full, with the rest retrieved from reference TRBV7-2 and TRBJ1-4, is GAGVSQSPSNKVTEKGKDVELRCDPISGHTALYWYRQSLGQGLEFLIYFQGNSAPDKSGLPSDRFSAERTGGSVSTLTIQRTQQEDSAVYLCATGQRGNEKLFFGSGTQLSVL.